One sample yielded the 17 T cell receptor beta chains listed below, sequenced in a study of beta chain features in type 1 diabetes. The entirety of the isolated RNA underwent reverse transcription, so expressed TCRB transcripts were sequenced. Sequencing was performed with immunoSEQ multiplex PCR; in TCRdb, only in-frame clones are kept and a portion is missing. The sample contains fewer than 250,000 clones, 9.6% of which appear only once. Material for sequencing was naive CD4+ T cells from blood. The receptors here all came from a woman between 18 and 29 years old in good health.

This clone has more than one count but fewer than ten. The chain couples TRBV7-9 to TRBJ2-7; tentative D call: TRBD1 (6 bases). This CDR3 is built from 14 residues. The V end lost 7 bases, the J end lost 0 bases, and 13 bases lay between the germline ends. Per germline, CDR1 SEHNR and CDR2 FQNEAQ (reference sequence). The CDR3 reads CASTTGRSSYEQYF. As DNA, the CDR3 is TGTGCCAGCACCACAGGGCGGAGCTCCTACGAGCAGTACTTC.

The chain joins TRBV27 to TRBJ1-1; no reliable D call. V was shortened by 2 bases and J by 7 bases, with 17 bases between the two germline ends. Germline assignment: CDR1 MNHEY and CDR2 SMNVEV (reference sequence). The CDR3 is 15 amino acids. CDR3 bases: TGTGCCAGCAGTTTACGTGCGATCCGGGGTGATGAAGCTTTCTTT. Translating it yields CASSLRAIRGDEAFF.

The rearrangement links TRBV18 to TRBJ1-1; D gene ambiguous. This CDR3 spans 13 amino acids. Germline loops: CDR1 KGHSH, CDR2 LQKENI. Trimming left V 6 bases short and J 0 bases short, with 8 bases between. CDR3 nucleotides: TGTGCCAGCTCTTCCGGGATGAACACTGAAGCTTTCTTT. Encoded protein: CASSSGMNTEAFF.

The gene calls are TRBV30 and TRBJ1-5; the D gene is possibly TRBD1 (5 bases). Trimming stripped 3 bases from V and 3 bases from J, with 9 bases between. The CDR3 totals 13 residues. Germline lookup yields CDR1 GTSNPN and CDR2 SVGIG (reference sequence). The CDR3, as DNA: TGTGCCTGGAGGCAGGGAAACAATCAGCCCCAGCATTTT. Its protein is CAWRQGNNQPQHF.

CDR3 sequence (DNA): TGTGCCTGGAGCTCAAGAGGAGGGAATCAGCCCCAGCATTTT. As protein: CAWSSRGGNQPQHF. The chain couples TRBV30 to TRBJ1-5; D call uncertain. The CDR3 runs 14 residues. Germline V gene data show CDR1 as GTSNPN and CDR2 as SVGIG (reference sequence). V shed 3 bases and J shed 4 bases, with 13 bases lying between them.

This clone has only a few counts. This sequence joins TRBV7-2 and TRBJ2-1; 7 nucleotides align to TRBD2. Germline V gives CDR1 SGHTA, CDR2 FQGNSA. The CDR3 loop spans 13 amino acids. Trimming cost V 0 bases and J 7 bases; bases outside gene matches: 0. CDR3 DNA sequence: TGTGCCAGCAGCTTAGCGGGAGGGAATGAGCAGTTCTTC. Translation: CASSLAGGNEQFF.

This sequence joins TRBV7-3 and TRBJ2-2; 8 bases are a match to TRBD1. With 5 bases clipped from V and 1 base from J, the junction kept 3 bases outside the gene matches. This CDR3 is 15 amino acids long. Per germline, CDR1 SGHTA and CDR2 FQGTGA. The CDR3 sequence is CASSPGQGNTGELFF. The CDR3 DNA follows: TGTGCCAGCAGCCCAGGACAGGGGAACACCGGGGAGCTGTTTTTT.

The chain links TRBV7-2 to TRBJ2-5, with 8 positions matching TRBD2. Trimming cost V 5 bases and J 5 bases; bases outside gene matches: 10. This CDR3 has 15 amino acids. The germline V gene encodes CDR1 SGHTA and CDR2 FQGNSA. The CDR3 DNA sequence: TGTGCCAGCAGCGCGGTCGGGAGGGGCGATGAGACCCAGTACTTC. Protein: CASSAVGRGDETQYF.

This clone has just a few counts. This same CDR3 is encoded by further DNA sequences in the sample. The genes are TRBV6-5 and TRBJ2-1; 10 bases fit TRBD1. With V trimmed by 5 bases and J by 0 bases, 1 base remained unmatched. This CDR3 is built from 15 residues. CDR1 and CDR2 from the germline V gene are MNHEY and SVGAGI. CDR3 sequence: CASSRTGGSYNEQFF. The DNA for the CDR3 is TGTGCCAGCAGTCGGACAGGGGGCTCCTACAATGAGCAGTTCTTC.

On this clone: The sample holds other DNA sequences that translate to the same CDR3. This chain uses TRBV5-1 with TRBJ2-1; 14 bases line up with TRBD2. Unmatched junction bases numbered 1, after V lost 2 bases and J lost 6 bases. This CDR3 has 15 amino acids. The germline CDR1 and CDR2 sequences are SGHRS and YFSETQ. The CDR3 coding sequence is TGCGCCAGCAGCTTCGGACTAGCGGGGGGCAATGAGCAGTTCTTC. This encodes CASSFGLAGGNEQFF. Full variable domain (remainder filled in from reference TRBV5-1 and TRBJ2-1): KAGVTQTPRYLIKTRGQQVTLSCSPISGHRSVSWYQQTPGQGLQFLFEYFSETQRNKGNFPGRFSGRQFSNSRSEMNVSTLELGDSALYLCASSFGLAGGNEQFFGPGTRLTVL.

Notes on this clone: The junction departs from the called germline gene at one end, perhaps through a read error. Other nucleotide sequences in the sample specify the same CDR3. The chain recombines TRBV11-2 with TRBJ2-7, with a tentative D call TRBD1 (7 bases). Per the germline V gene, CDR1 is SGHAT and CDR2 is FQNNGV. CDR3 size: 14 residues. In nucleotides, the CDR3 is TGCGCCAGCAGCTTTCCAGGGGGGCCCTACGAGCAGTACTTC. Encoded protein: CASSFPGGPYEQYF.

Only a few counts were recorded for this clone. The chain links TRBV4-1 to TRBJ1-2; TRBD1 aligns across 8 bases. This CDR3 is built from 15 residues. Germline CDR1 reads MGHRA; CDR2 reads YSYEKL. Germline trimming cut 3 bases from V and 4 bases from J; bases unmatched to any gene: 7. The chain's CDR3 is CASSQIPTGGYGYTF. In nucleotides, the CDR3 is TGCGCCAGCAGCCAGATACCCACAGGGGGCTATGGCTACACCTTC.

This rearrangement joins TRBV7-9 to TRBJ2-7; 7 positions agree with TRBD2. V was pared by 5 bases and J by 5 bases, with 15 bases of the junction left unmatched. CDR1 SEHNR and CDR2 FQNEAQ come from the germline V gene (reference sequence). This CDR3 spans 16 amino acids. The CDR3 nucleotides are TGTGCCAGCAGCCCTAGCATCGGGACTACTCAAAACGAGCAGTACTTC. Protein sequence: CASSPSIGTTQNEQYF.

This chain uses TRBV5-6 with TRBJ2-7; 12 bases map to TRBD2. Trimming took 2 bases from V and 3 from J; bases not matched to a gene: 9. CDR1 SGHDT and CDR2 YYEEEE come from the germline V gene. The CDR3 contains 17 residues. The CDR3, as DNA: TGTGCCAGCAGCTTTAGGACTAGCGGGGAATCTGGCTACGAGCAGTACTTC. Translating gives CASSFRTSGESGYEQYF.

This clone turned up a few times. The gene calls are TRBV5-4 and TRBJ2-2, with 14 bases that match TRBD2. The CDR3 totals 15 residues. Germline CDR1 reads SGHNT; CDR2 reads YYREEE (reference sequence). J gave up 9 bases and V 4 bases, and 5 bases lay outside the gene matches. The DNA for the CDR3 is TGTGCCAGCAGCCGGGGACTAGCGGGAGATAGGGAGCTGTTTTTT. It specifies CASSRGLAGDRELFF.

This chain uses TRBV7-2 with TRBJ2-1; a possible D gene is TRBD2 (5 bases). In germline, CDR1 is SGHTA, CDR2 FQGNSA. This CDR3 region has 14 residues. The V end was cut by 1 base, the J end by 5 bases, with 9 bases between. CDR3: CASSLEGANNEQFF. CDR3 DNA sequence: TGTGCCAGCAGCTTAGAGGGAGCCAACAATGAGCAGTTCTTC.

V usage is TRBV10-3 and J usage is TRBJ2-7; 9 nucleotides match TRBD1. Germline V gene data show CDR1 as ENHRY and CDR2 as SYGVKD. Trimming removed 0 bases from V and 0 bases from J; junction bases left unmatched: 3. The CDR3 length is 16 residues. The CDR3 bases are TGTGCCATCAGTGAGTCGCGGGACAGGGCCTCCTACGAGCAGTACTTC. It codes for CAISESRDRASYEQYF.